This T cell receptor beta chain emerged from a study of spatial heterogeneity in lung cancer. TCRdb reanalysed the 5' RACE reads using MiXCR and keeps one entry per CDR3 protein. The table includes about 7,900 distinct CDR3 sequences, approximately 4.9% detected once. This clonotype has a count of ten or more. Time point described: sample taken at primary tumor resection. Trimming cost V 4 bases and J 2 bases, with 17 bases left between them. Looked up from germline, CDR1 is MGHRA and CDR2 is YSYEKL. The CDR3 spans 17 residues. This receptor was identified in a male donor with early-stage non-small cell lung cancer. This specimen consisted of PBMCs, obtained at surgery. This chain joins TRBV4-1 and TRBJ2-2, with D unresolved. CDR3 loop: CASSPRLQIRNTGELFF. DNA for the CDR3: TGCGCCAGCAGCCCCCGACTTCAAATCCGTAACACCGGGGAGCTGTTTTTT.